Each of the 2 T cell receptor beta chains below was sequenced from the same sample in a study of cytomegalovirus exposure and HLA in healthy donors. In the PCR, 60 Vbeta and 13 Jbeta primers were used. Some clones are missing from TCRdb's copy, which holds only in-frame ones; the method was immunoSEQ multiplex PCR. Seen here are approximately 150,000 clones, roughly four fifths observed once, and the top ten hold about 1%. The sequenced sample was PBMCs. Every receptor here comes from a woman aged 40 to 50 in good health and CMV-seronegative.

The V gene is TRBV6-5, the J gene TRBJ1-2, with D perhaps matching TRBD1 (6 bases). Germline lookup yields CDR1 MNHEY and CDR2 SVGAGI. The CDR3 spans 13 residues. Trimming cost V 6 bases and J 6 bases, with 14 bases left between them. The CDR3 reads CASSRRTDNGYTF. The CDR3, as DNA: TGTGCCAGCAGCAGAAGGACAGATAATGGCTACACCTTC.

V is TRBV6-5 and J is TRBJ2-7; tentative D call: TRBD2 (6 bases). The CDR3 covers 15 residues. V was pared by 6 bases and J by 2 bases, with 17 bases between. CDR1 and CDR2 from the germline V gene are MNHEY and SVGAGI. The CDR3: CASSPGRDFTYEQYF. The CDR3 coding sequence is TGTGCCAGCAGCCCCGGGCGGGACTTTACCTACGAGCAGTACTTC.